Included here is one T cell receptor beta chain sequence, with context. The target antigen is unknown. The sample originates from a study of cytomegalovirus exposure and HLA in healthy donors. Study-wide points: A later analysis reported that several of the most significant clusters appeared to be linked to common viral pathogens, among them Epstein-Barr virus.

Germline-derived CDR1 and CDR2 are MDHEN and SYDVKM. V shed 2 bases and J 4 bases; nucleotides not matched to a gene: 10. This CDR3 contains 17 residues. The PCR employed 60 Vbeta primers together with 13 Jbeta primers. TCRdb's table, derived via immunoSEQ multiplex PCR, lists solely in-frame clones and lacks some. The sample records roughly 130,000 clones, approximately 81% being singletons. This clonotype was obtained from a man aged 18 to 30 in good health and CMV-seronegative. The rearrangement links TRBV28 to TRBJ1-5; 8 positions agree with TRBD1. Sequenced sample: PBMCs. CDR3 sequence reads: CASSLGQGNGLNQPQHF. The CDR3 nucleotides read TGTGCCAGCAGTTTAGGACAGGGTAACGGGCTAAATCAGCCCCAGCATTTT.